This entry concerns a single TCR beta chain. What it binds is not known. Trimming shortened V by 0 bases and J by 7 bases, and 26 bases separated the two germline ends. This CDR3 spans 19 amino acids. Germline CDR1 SGHTS, CDR2 YDEGEE. RNA transcripts were the template for amplifying TCR beta CDR3 regions. When the TCR CDR3 underwent first-round RT-PCR, the HTBI primer set was used. TCRdb recomputed calls from the multiplex PCR reads with MiXCR, one row per CDR3 protein. The table shows about 560,000 distinct CDR3 sequences, with roughly a sixth occurring only once. The data derive from a study of T cells in Graves' hyperthyroidism and ophthalmopathy. General study findings and limits: Ophthalmopathy, as predicted by the model, came a median around 6.7 months after the prediction. Most clonotypes expanded in the thyroid (above 0.001) were also present in blood.

Recently diagnosed hyperthyroidism of less than 2 months' duration affected patients aged 18 to 65. The study excluded patients with uncontrolled infection, other autoimmune disease, pregnancy or lactation. The sequence was collected from a young woman with Graves' hyperthyroidism. This chain uses TRBV5-8 with TRBJ2-1; possibly TRBD1 for D (6 bases). Specimen: blood. CDR3 in DNA: TGTGCCAGCAGCTTGGAAGGGGGTAGATCCGGGAAAAGAGAAAATGAGCAGTTCTTC. Translated: CASSLEGGRSGKRENEQFF.